These 2 T cell receptor beta chains were all obtained from the same sample, sequenced in a study of blood T cell repertoires in COVID-19. This table comes from immunoSEQ multiplex PCR, and its TCRdb copy is limited to in-frame clones, with some not included. The repertoire consists of more than 100,000 clones, with around 84% occurring once and the leading ten covering more than 2%. Sequenced: PBMCs or T cells enriched from blood (not recorded which). The receptors derive from a man between 35 and 55 years old with acute COVID-19.

The V and J genes are TRBV12-5 and TRBJ1-4; D not resolved. CDR1 and CDR2 from the germline V gene are LGHNT and FRNRAP. This CDR3 contains 17 residues. The V end lost 4 bases, the J end lost 0 bases, and 15 bases lay between the germline ends. CDR3 in DNA: TGTGCTAGTGGTTCGGGAAAGACGGAGGCAACTAATGAAAAACTGTTTTTT. The encoded protein is CASGSGKTEATNEKLFF.

V usage is TRBV13 and J usage is TRBJ2-6; D may be TRBD2 (5 bases). Germline CDR1 PRHDT, CDR2 FYEKMQ (reference sequence). CDR3 length: 15 residues. The germline V and J ends were trimmed by 3 bases and 0 bases, with 6 bases remaining between them. The CDR3 is CASSLRASGANVLTF. CDR3 in DNA: TGTGCCAGCAGCTTGAGGGCCTCTGGGGCCAACGTCCTGACTTTC.